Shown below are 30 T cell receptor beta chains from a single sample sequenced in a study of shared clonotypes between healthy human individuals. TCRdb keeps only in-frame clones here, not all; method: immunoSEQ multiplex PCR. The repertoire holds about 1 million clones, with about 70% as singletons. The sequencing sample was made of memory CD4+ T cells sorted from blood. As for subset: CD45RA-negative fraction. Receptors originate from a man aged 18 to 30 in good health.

The CDR3 sequence: CASSIGAVWDKNGEQYF. The DNA for the CDR3 is TGTGCCAGTAGTATAGGGGCCGTGTGGGATAAAAATGGCGAGCAGTACTTC. The rearrangement joins TRBV19 to TRBJ2-7; D gene unclear. Trimming took 1 base from V and 6 from J, leaving 22 bases between them. CDR1 is LNHDA, CDR2 SQIVND, per germline (reference sequence). There are 17 residues in the CDR3.

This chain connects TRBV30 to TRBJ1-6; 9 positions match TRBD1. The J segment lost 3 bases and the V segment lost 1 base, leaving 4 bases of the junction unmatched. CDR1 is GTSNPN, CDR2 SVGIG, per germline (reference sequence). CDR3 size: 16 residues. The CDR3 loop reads CAWSGDREVYNSPLHF. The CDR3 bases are TGTGCCTGGAGTGGGGACAGGGAGGTCTATAATTCACCCCTCCACTTT.

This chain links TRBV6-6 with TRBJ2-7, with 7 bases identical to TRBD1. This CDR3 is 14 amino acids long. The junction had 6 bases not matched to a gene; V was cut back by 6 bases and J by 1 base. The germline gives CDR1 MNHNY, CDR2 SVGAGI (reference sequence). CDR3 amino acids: CASSLRGLSYEQYF. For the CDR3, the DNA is TGTGCCAGCAGCCTAAGGGGGCTTTCCTACGAGCAGTACTTC.

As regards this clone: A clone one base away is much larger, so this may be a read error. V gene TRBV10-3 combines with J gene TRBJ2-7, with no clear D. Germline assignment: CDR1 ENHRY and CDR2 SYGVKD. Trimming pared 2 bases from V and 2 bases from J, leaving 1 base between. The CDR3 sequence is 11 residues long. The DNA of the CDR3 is TGTGCCATCAGTGAGGCCTACGAGCAGTACTTC. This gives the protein CAISEAYEQYF.

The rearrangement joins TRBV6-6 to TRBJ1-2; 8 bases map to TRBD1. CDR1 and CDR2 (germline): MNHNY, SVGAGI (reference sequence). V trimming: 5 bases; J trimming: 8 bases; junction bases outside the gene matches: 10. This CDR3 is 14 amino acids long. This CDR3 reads CASSTQTDRGGYTF. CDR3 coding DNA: TGTGCCAGCAGTACCCAAACTGACAGGGGAGGCTACACCTTC.

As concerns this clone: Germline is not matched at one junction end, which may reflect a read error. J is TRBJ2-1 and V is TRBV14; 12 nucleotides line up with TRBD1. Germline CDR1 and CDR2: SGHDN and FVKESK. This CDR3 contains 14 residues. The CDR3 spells CASSQEGGTGGYVF. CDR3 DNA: TGTGCCAGCAGCCAAGAAGGGGGGACAGGGGGCTACGTCTTC. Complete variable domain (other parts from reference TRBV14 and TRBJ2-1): EAGVTQFPSHSVIEKGQTVTLRCDPISGHDNLYWYRRVMGKEIKFLLHFVKESKQDESGMPNNRFLAERTGGTYSTLKVQPAELEDSGVYFCASSQEGGTGGYVFGPGTRLTVL.

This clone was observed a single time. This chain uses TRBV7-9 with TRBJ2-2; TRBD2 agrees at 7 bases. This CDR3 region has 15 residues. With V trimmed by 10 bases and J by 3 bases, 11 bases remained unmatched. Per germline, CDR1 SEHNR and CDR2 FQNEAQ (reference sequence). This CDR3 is CATTPREGYTGELFF. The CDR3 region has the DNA TGTGCCACCACTCCCAGGGAGGGTTACACCGGGGAGCTGTTTTTT.

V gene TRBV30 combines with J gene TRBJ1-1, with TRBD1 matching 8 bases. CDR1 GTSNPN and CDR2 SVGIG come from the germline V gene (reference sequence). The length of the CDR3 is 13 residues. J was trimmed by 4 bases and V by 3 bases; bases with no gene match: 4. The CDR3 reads CAWRAQGVTEAFF. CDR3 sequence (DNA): TGTGCCTGGAGAGCACAGGGGGTCACTGAAGCTTTCTTT. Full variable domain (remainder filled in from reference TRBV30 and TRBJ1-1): SQTIHQWPATLVQPVGSPLSLECTVEGTSNPNLYWYRQAAGRGLQLLFYSVGIGQISSEVPQNLSASRPQDRQFILSSKKLLLSDSGFYLCAWRAQGVTEAFFGQGTRLTVV.

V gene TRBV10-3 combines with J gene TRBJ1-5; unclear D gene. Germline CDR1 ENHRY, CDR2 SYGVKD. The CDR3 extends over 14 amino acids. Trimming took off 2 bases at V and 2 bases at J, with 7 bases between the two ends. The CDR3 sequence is CAISEDMGNQPQHF. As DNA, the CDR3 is TGTGCCATCAGTGAGGACATGGGCAATCAGCCCCAGCATTTT.

The CDR3 nucleotides read TGTGCCTGGAGTGCCGGAAGAGAAAAACTGTTTTTT. It is translated as CAWSAGREKLFF. The chain uses TRBV30 and TRBJ1-4; D gene uncertain. Per germline, CDR1 GTSNPN and CDR2 SVGIG (reference sequence). The V end lost 1 base, the J end lost 8 bases, and 8 bases lay between the germline ends. This CDR3 comprises 12 residues.

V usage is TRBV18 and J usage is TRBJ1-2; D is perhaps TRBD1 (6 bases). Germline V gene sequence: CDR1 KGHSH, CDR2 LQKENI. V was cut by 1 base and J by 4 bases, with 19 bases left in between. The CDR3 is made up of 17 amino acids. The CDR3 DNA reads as TGTGCCAGCTCACCACTAATAGCGAAGGACAGCTCCTATGGCTACACCTTC. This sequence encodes CASSPLIAKDSSYGYTF.

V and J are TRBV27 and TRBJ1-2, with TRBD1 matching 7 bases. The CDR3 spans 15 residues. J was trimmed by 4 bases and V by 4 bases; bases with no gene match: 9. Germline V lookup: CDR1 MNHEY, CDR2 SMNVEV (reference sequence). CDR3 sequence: CASSYSGQTFYGYTF. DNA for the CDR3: TGTGCCAGCAGTTACTCGGGACAGACCTTCTATGGCTACACCTTC.

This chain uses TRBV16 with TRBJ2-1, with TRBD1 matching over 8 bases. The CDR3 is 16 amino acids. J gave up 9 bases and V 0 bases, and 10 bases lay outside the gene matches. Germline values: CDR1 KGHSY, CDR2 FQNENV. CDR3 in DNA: TGTGCCAGCAGCCAATCCCGGACAGGGAAAGGGGGTGAGCAGTTCTTC. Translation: CASSQSRTGKGGEQFF.

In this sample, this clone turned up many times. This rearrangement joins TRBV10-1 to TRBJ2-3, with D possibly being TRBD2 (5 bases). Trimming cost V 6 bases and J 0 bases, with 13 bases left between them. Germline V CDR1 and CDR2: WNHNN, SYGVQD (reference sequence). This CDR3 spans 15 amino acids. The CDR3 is CASSPDLLSTDTQYF. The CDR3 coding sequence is TGCGCCAGCAGCCCGGACTTGCTGAGCACAGATACGCAGTATTTT.

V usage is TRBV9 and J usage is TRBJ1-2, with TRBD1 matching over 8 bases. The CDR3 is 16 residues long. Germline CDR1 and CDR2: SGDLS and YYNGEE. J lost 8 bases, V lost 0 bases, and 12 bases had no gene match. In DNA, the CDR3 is TGTGCCAGCAGCGTAGCTGAATTCCAGGGGGCGCGCGGCTACACCTTC. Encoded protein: CASSVAEFQGARGYTF.

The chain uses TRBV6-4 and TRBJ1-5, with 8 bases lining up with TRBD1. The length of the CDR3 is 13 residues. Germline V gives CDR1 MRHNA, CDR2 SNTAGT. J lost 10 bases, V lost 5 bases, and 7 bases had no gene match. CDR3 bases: TGTGCCAGCAGTACAAACAGGGGGGAACCCCAGCATTTT. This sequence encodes CASSTNRGEPQHF.

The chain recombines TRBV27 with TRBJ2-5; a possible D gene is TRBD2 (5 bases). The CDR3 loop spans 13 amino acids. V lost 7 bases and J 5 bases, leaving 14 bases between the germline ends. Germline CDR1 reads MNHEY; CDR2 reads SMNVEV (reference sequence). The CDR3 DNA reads TGTGCCAGCAAAACCCGGGGTGGGGAGACCCAGTACTTC. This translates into CASKTRGGETQYF.

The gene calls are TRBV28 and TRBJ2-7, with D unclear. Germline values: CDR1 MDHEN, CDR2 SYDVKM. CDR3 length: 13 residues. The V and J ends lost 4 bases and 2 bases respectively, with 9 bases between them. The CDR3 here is CASSSTKPYEQYF. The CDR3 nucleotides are TGTGCCAGCAGTTCGACAAAGCCCTACGAGCAGTACTTC.

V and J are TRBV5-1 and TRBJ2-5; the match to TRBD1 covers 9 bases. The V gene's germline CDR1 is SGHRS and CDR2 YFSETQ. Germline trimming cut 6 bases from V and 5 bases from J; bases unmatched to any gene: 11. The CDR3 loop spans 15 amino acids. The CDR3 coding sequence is TGCGCCAGCACTAGGGACAGGGAGGGTGCGGAGACCCAGTACTTC. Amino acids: CASTRDREGAETQYF.

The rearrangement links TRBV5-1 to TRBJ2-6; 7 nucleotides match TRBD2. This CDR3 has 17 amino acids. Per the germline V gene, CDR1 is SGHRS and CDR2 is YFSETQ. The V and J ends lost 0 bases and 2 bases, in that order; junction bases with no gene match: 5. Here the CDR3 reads CASSLDGGTAGANVLTF. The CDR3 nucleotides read TGCGCCAGCAGCTTGGACGGGGGGACGGCTGGGGCCAACGTCCTGACTTTC.

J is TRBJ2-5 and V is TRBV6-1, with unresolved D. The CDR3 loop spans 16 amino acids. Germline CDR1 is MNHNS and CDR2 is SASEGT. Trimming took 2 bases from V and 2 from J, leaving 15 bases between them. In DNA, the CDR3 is TGTGCCAGCAGTGAATCTTGGGGTCAGCTTCAAGAGACCCAGTACTTC. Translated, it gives CASSESWGQLQETQYF.

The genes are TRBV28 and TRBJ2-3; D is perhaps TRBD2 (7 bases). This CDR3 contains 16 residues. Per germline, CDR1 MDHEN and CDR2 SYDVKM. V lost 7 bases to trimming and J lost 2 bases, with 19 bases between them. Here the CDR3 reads CASTHGGARVTDTQYF. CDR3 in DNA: TGTGCCAGCACCCATGGGGGGGCGCGCGTCACAGATACGCAGTATTTT.

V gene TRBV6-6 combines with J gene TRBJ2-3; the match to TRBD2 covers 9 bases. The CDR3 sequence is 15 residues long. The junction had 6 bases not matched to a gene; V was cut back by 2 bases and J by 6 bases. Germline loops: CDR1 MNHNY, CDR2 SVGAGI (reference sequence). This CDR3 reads CASSYAGSGSDTQYF. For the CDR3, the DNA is TGTGCCAGCAGTTACGCGGGTAGCGGGAGTGATACGCAGTATTTT.

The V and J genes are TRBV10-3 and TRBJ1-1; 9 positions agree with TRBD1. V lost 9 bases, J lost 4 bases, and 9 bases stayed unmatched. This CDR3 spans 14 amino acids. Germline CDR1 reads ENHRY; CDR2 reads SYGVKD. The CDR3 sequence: CAITSDRGGTEAFF. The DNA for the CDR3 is TGTGCCATAACCTCGGACAGGGGAGGCACTGAAGCTTTCTTT.

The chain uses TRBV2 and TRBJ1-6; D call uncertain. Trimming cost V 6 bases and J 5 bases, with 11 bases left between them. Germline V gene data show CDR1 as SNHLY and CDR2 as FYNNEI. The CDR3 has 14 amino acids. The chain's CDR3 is CASRITRDNSPLHF. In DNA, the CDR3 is TGTGCCAGCAGAATAACCCGGGATAATTCACCCCTCCACTTT. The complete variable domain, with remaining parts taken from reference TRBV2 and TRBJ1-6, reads EPEVTQTPSHQVTQMGQEVILRCVPISNHLYFYWYRQILGQKVEFLVSFYNNEISEKSEIFDDQFSVERPDGSNFTLKIRSTKLEDSAMYFCASRITRDNSPLHFGNGTRLTVT.

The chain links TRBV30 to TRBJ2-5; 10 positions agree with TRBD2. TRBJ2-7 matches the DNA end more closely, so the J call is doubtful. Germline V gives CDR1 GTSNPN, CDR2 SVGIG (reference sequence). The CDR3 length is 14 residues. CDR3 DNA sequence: TGTGCCTGTAGACTAGCGGGTGTTTCCTACGAGCAGTACTTC. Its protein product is CACRLAGVSYEQYF.

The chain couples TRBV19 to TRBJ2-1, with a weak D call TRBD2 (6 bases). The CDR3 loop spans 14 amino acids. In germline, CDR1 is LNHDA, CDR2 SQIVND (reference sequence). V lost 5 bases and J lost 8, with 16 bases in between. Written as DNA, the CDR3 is TGTGCCAGTAGTCGGGGACGGGGACTGGATGAGCAGTTCTTC. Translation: CASSRGRGLDEQFF. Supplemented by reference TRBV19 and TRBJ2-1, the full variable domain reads DGGITQSPKYLFRKEGQNVTLSCEQNLNHDAMYWYRQDPGQGLRLIYYSQIVNDFQKGDIAEGYSVSREKKESFPLTVTSAQKNPTAFYLCASSRGRGLDEQFFGPGTRLTVL.

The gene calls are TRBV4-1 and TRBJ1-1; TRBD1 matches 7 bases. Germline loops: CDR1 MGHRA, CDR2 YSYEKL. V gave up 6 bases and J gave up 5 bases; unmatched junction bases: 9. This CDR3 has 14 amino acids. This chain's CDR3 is CASSNKQGKTEAFF. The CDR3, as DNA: TGCGCCAGCAGTAACAAACAGGGGAAAACTGAAGCTTTCTTT.

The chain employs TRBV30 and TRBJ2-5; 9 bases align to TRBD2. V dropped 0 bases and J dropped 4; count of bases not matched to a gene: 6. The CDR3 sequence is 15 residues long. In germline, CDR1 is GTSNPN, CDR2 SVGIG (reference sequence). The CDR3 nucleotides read TGTGCCTGGAGTGTATTTCGGCGGGGGGGAGAGACCCAGTACTTC. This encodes CAWSVFRRGGETQYF.

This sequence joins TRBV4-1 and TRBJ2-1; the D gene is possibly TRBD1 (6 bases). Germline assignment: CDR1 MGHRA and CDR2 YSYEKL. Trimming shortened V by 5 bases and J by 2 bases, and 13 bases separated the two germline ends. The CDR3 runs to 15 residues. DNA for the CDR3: TGCGCCAGCAGCGCCCGGACAGCTGCCTACAATGAGCAGTTCTTC. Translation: CASSARTAAYNEQFF.